These 26 T cell receptor beta chains came from one sample sequenced in a study of cytotoxic CD8 clonotypes in ibrutinib-treated CLL. The data were produced by immunoSEQ multiplex PCR, yet TCRdb's version contains in-frame clones alone and is incomplete. Among hundreds of thousands of clones listed, 70% to 80% were seen once. The starting material was PBMCs, obtained before ibrutinib treatment. These receptors were taken from a human donor with chronic lymphocytic leukemia.

This CDR3 is CASSLGGGANTDTQYF. As DNA, the CDR3 is TGTGCCAGCAGCTTAGGAGGGGGGGCCAACACAGATACGCAGTATTTT. The chain recombines TRBV11-2 with TRBJ2-3; D is possibly TRBD2 (7 bases). Germline V gene lookup returns CDR1 SGHAT and CDR2 FQNNGV. V was trimmed by 1 base and J by 2 bases, leaving 13 bases between them. This CDR3 has 16 residues.

This clone showed up just once. The rearrangement uses TRBV7-8 and TRBJ2-7, with D maybe TRBD1 (5 bases). The V gene's germline CDR1 is SGHVS and CDR2 FQNEAQ. The V end was cut by 6 bases, the J end by 4 bases, with 19 bases between. CDR3 size: 15 residues. CDR3 bases: TGTGCCAGCAGATTTGGGCAGGGTGGTCGGTACGAGCAGTACTTC. It codes for CASRFGQGGRYEQYF. Variable domain in full (rest from reference TRBV7-8 and TRBJ2-7): GAGVSQSPRYKVAKRGQDVALRCDPISGHVSLFWYQQALGQGPEFLTYFQNEAQLDKSGLPSDRFFAERPEGSVSTLKIQRTQQEDSAVYLCASRFGQGGRYEQYFGPGTRLTVT.

This clone occurred a few times. The V call is TRBV27, the J call TRBJ2-7; TRBD1 might be the D (5 bases). With 6 bases removed from V and 1 base from J, the gap between germline ends came to 10 bases. Germline V gives CDR1 MNHEY, CDR2 SMNVEV (reference sequence). This CDR3 comprises 13 residues. CDR3 sequence: CASRIDSSYEQYF. The CDR3 DNA follows: TGTGCCAGCAGAATAGACAGTTCCTACGAGCAGTACTTC.

The V gene is TRBV5-4, the J gene TRBJ1-4; D gene unclear. Germline CDR1 and CDR2: SGHNT and YYREEE (reference sequence). The V end was cut by 0 bases, the J end by 0 bases, with 3 bases between. The CDR3 runs 14 residues. The CDR3 reads CASSLATTNEKLFF. The CDR3 DNA follows: TGTGCCAGCAGCTTGGCGACAACTAATGAAAAACTGTTTTTT.

The chain uses TRBV7-6 and TRBJ1-1; D call uncertain. The germline V gene encodes CDR1 SGHVS and CDR2 FNYEAQ. The V and J ends lost 1 base and 1 base respectively, with 10 bases between them. The CDR3 extends over 15 amino acids. The CDR3 DNA is TGTGCCAGCAGCTTAGTAGGACGGAAGAACACTGAAGCTTTCTTT. Encoded protein: CASSLVGRKNTEAFF.

The V call is TRBV30, the J call TRBJ2-3; D remains unclear. This CDR3 has 13 amino acids. The germline V gene encodes CDR1 GTSNPN and CDR2 SVGIG (reference sequence). V dropped 3 bases and J dropped 0 bases, with 7 bases sitting between them. CDR3 sequence reads: CAWSLDSTDTQYF. The CDR3 DNA reads as TGTGCCTGGAGCCTAGACAGCACAGATACGCAGTATTTT.

The rearrangement joins TRBV27 to TRBJ2-5; D is possibly TRBD2 (6 bases). Germline lookup yields CDR1 MNHEY and CDR2 SMNVEV (reference sequence). CDR3 length equals 19 residues. Trimming removed 5 bases at V and 5 bases at J, with 30 bases between. The CDR3 loop is CASSPLYGGWAGEAETQYF. The CDR3 nucleotides read TGTGCCAGCAGTCCTCTTTATGGGGGGTGGGCAGGAGAGGCGGAGACCCAGTACTTC.

V is TRBV28 and J is TRBJ1-1, with 8 nucleotides matching TRBD1. The length of the CDR3 is 12 residues. The germline V gene encodes CDR1 MDHEN and CDR2 SYDVKM. With V trimmed by 5 bases and J by 8 bases, 4 bases remained unmatched. CDR3 loop: CASSTRQGEAFF. Written as DNA, the CDR3 is TGTGCCAGCAGTACCCGACAGGGGGAAGCTTTCTTT. The whole variable domain, remainder taken from reference TRBV28 and TRBJ1-1, is DVKVTQSSRYLVKRTGEKVFLECVQDMDHENMFWYRQDPGLGLRLIYFSYDVKMKEKGDIPEGYSVSREKKERFSLILESASTNQTSMYLCASSTRQGEAFFGQGTRLTVV.

The J gene is TRBJ2-5, the V gene TRBV5-1, with 15 bases fitting TRBD2. The CDR3 runs 18 residues. Germline loops: CDR1 SGHRS, CDR2 YFSETQ. V shed 3 bases and J 7 bases; nucleotides not matched to a gene: 13. The CDR3 here is CASSSRTSGRAGGLTQYF. DNA for the CDR3: TGCGCCAGCAGCTCCCGGACTAGCGGGAGGGCCGGGGGCCTGACCCAGTACTTC. The entire variable domain, with the rest obtained from reference TRBV5-1 and TRBJ2-5, is as follows: KAGVTQTPRYLIKTRGQQVTLSCSPISGHRSVSWYQQTPGQGLQFLFEYFSETQRNKGNFPGRFSGRQFSNSRSEMNVSTLELGDSALYLCASSSRTSGRAGGLTQYFGPGTRLLVL.

A few counts support this clone. V and J are TRBV6-5 and TRBJ2-2; D is possibly TRBD2 (5 bases). Deletions cut 2 bases from V and 2 bases from J, with 9 bases between. The CDR3 is 15 residues long. The germline gives CDR1 MNHEY, CDR2 SVGAGI. The CDR3 DNA is TGTGCCAGCAGTTACGGTCGGGAAAACACCGGGGAGCTGTTTTTT. Residues: CASSYGRENTGELFF.

The chain is built from TRBV6-8 and TRBJ2-5; 13 bases agree with TRBD2. The CDR3 spans 18 residues. Germline V lookup: CDR1 MNHGY, CDR2 SAAAGT. V was clipped by 2 bases and J by 4 bases; unmatched bases: 10. This chain's CDR3 is CASSYRGAGTSGIETQYF. The CDR3 DNA sequence: TGTGCCAGCAGTTACCGAGGTGCTGGGACTAGCGGGATAGAGACCCAGTACTTC.

J is TRBJ2-7 and V is TRBV11-3; no firm D call. The germline V gene encodes CDR1 SGHNT and CDR2 YENEEA. The CDR3 extends over 14 amino acids. Trimming removed 5 bases at V and 5 bases at J, with 16 bases between. The CDR3 nucleotides are TGTGCCAGCAGCCCGGACCACTCGCGCGACGAGCAGTACTTC. Its protein is CASSPDHSRDEQYF.

This clone was observed a few times. V gene TRBV4-2 combines with J gene TRBJ1-5; D gene uncertain. The germline CDR1 and CDR2 sequences are LGHNA and YNFKEQ. The CDR3 has 15 amino acids. Trimming left V 3 bases short and J 0 bases short, with 9 bases between. The CDR3 loop is CASSQADLSNQPQHF. CDR3 sequence (DNA): TGTGCCAGCAGCCAGGCAGATCTTAGCAATCAGCCCCAGCATTTT.

This rearrangement joins TRBV4-2 to TRBJ1-5, with D uncertain. The CDR3 is 14 amino acids. V lost 0 bases and J 7 bases, leaving 10 bases between the germline ends. CDR1 LGHNA and CDR2 YNFKEQ come from the germline V gene. CDR3 residues: CASSQDGLRQPQHF. Here the CDR3 DNA reads TGTGCCAGCAGCCAAGATGGACTCCGGCAGCCCCAGCATTTT.

The J gene is TRBJ1-1, the V gene TRBV19; tentatively, D is TRBD1 (5 bases). V was pared by 2 bases and J by 0 bases, with 7 bases between. Germline V gene sequence: CDR1 LNHDA, CDR2 SQIVND (reference sequence). This CDR3 has 14 residues. CDR3 in amino acids: CASSIQGLNTEAFF. The DNA for the CDR3 is TGTGCCAGTAGTATACAGGGTTTGAACACTGAAGCTTTCTTT. The full variable domain, its missing parts supplied by reference TRBV19 and TRBJ1-1, is DGGITQSPKYLFRKEGQNVTLSCEQNLNHDAMYWYRQDPGQGLRLIYYSQIVNDFQKGDIAEGYSVSREKKESFPLTVTSAQKNPTAFYLCASSIQGLNTEAFFGQGTRLTVV.

The chain has TRBV18 and TRBJ1-2; 11 nucleotides agree with TRBD1. The CDR3 covers 15 residues. V lost 4 bases, J lost 8 bases, and 9 bases stayed unmatched. Germline lookup yields CDR1 KGHSH and CDR2 LQKENI. In DNA, the CDR3 is TGTGCCAGCTCACGCACGGGACAGGGGGAGGACGGCTACACCTTC. Residues: CASSRTGQGEDGYTF.

The rearrangement uses TRBV7-7 and TRBJ2-5, with D tentatively TRBD1 (6 bases). CDR1 and CDR2 from the germline V gene are SSHAT and FNYEAQ (reference sequence). V lost 0 bases to trimming and J lost 0 bases, with 14 bases between them. This CDR3 has 17 amino acids. CDR3 DNA sequence: TGTGCCAGCAGCTTAGCGTCTGGGACACCCGACCAAGAGACCCAGTACTTC. Protein product: CASSLASGTPDQETQYF.

This clone showed up just once. The chain recombines TRBV14 with TRBJ1-4, with D perhaps TRBD1 (5 bases). Germline assignment: CDR1 SGHDN and CDR2 FVKESK. This CDR3 is built from 14 residues. The germline V and J ends were trimmed by 1 base and 14 bases, with 17 bases remaining between them. The CDR3 sequence is CASSQARSGTGLFF. CDR3 nucleotide sequence: TGTGCCAGCAGCCAAGCCCGGTCCGGGACTGGGCTGTTTTTT.

The genes are TRBV11-2 and TRBJ2-1; D not resolved. V gave up 0 bases and J gave up 10 bases, with 4 bases separating them. Germline V lookup: CDR1 SGHAT, CDR2 FQNNGV. The CDR3 length is 11 residues. The chain's CDR3 is CASSLDREQFF. In nucleotides, the CDR3 is TGTGCCAGCAGCTTAGACCGGGAGCAGTTCTTC.

The chain recombines TRBV14 with TRBJ2-3; D ambiguous. V was clipped by 6 bases and J by 0 bases, with 10 bases between them. This CDR3 contains 14 residues. Germline-derived CDR1 and CDR2 are SGHDN and FVKESK. The CDR3 sequence is CASSNTGSTDTQYF. CDR3 DNA: TGTGCCAGCAGTAATACTGGGAGCACAGATACGCAGTATTTT.

The J gene is TRBJ2-3, the V gene TRBV7-2; 7 nucleotides align to TRBD2. Trimming removed 5 bases from V and 2 bases from J; junction bases left unmatched: 10. Per germline, CDR1 SGHTA and CDR2 FQGNSA. This CDR3 contains 16 residues. The CDR3 sequence: CASSPTIAGLTDTQYF. The CDR3 region has the DNA TGTGCCAGCAGCCCAACGATAGCGGGTCTCACAGATACGCAGTATTTT.

The chain is built from TRBV19 and TRBJ2-7; 7 positions agree with TRBD1. Per germline, CDR1 LNHDA and CDR2 SQIVND (reference sequence). Unmatched junction bases numbered 6, after V lost 4 bases and J lost 3 bases. The CDR3 is made up of 14 amino acids. CDR3 bases: TGTGCCAGTAGTAACCCCGACAGGGTCTACGAGCAGTACTTC. Its protein product is CASSNPDRVYEQYF.

This chain links TRBV29-1 with TRBJ1-2; TRBD1 might be the D (6 bases). Germline CDR1 is SQVTM and CDR2 is ANQGSEA. CDR3 size: 13 residues. The V end was cut by 3 bases, the J end by 8 bases, with 16 bases between. DNA of the CDR3: TGCAGCGTTGATCGGAAAGGGGGTGAAGGCTACACCTTC. Its translation is CSVDRKGGEGYTF.

The gene calls are TRBV27 and TRBJ2-7; D may be TRBD2 (5 bases). Germline-derived CDR1 and CDR2 are MNHEY and SMNVEV (reference sequence). The CDR3 is made up of 12 amino acids. V gave up 3 bases and J gave up 6 bases, with 9 bases separating them. Written as DNA, the CDR3 is TGTGCCAGCAGTTTTATAGAGGGCGAGCAGTACTTC. Its protein product is CASSFIEGEQYF.

The V and J genes are TRBV19 and TRBJ2-6; TRBD1 might be the D (6 bases). V shed 5 bases and J shed 1 base, with 9 bases lying between them. The CDR3 length is 15 residues. CDR1 is LNHDA, CDR2 SQIVND, per germline (reference sequence). CDR3 residues: CASSHRGSGANVLTF. CDR3 nucleotides: TGTGCCAGTAGTCATAGGGGGTCTGGGGCCAACGTCCTGACTTTC.

The rearrangement uses TRBV5-1 and TRBJ2-2; D may correspond to TRBD1 or TRBD2 (5 bases each). The germline gives CDR1 SGHRS, CDR2 YFSETQ. V lost 0 bases to trimming and J lost 1 base, with 10 bases between them. The CDR3 length is 16 residues. CDR3 nucleotides: TGCGCCAGCAGCTTGGAGGCAGGGAGGAACACCGGGGAGCTGTTTTTT. As protein: CASSLEAGRNTGELFF.